The text below deals with one T cell receptor (beta chain). The data were obtained in a study of read filtering for tumor transcriptome and immune sequencing. From roughly 390 ng of RNA, a library with molecular barcoded alpha/delta and beta/gamma adaptors was made. MiXCR was run by TCRdb on the reads, yielding one entry per CDR3 protein. The repertoire includes about 130,000 distinct CDR3 sequences, 13% of them detected once, and roughly 9.6% sits in the top ten. The sequence was obtained from a donor aged 40 or older with multiple myeloma. The sample comprised a population of CD138-negative cells sorted from bone marrow.

CDR3 nucleotide sequence: TGCAGCGTCAAACAGGGGGGTGATCAGCCCCAGCATTTT. Translation gives CSVKQGGDQPQHF. The chain links TRBV29-1 to TRBJ1-5; 8 nucleotides line up with TRBD1. This CDR3 has 13 amino acids. The V segment lost 6 bases and the J segment 5 bases; nucleotides outside the gene matches: 6. Looked up from germline, CDR1 is SQVTM and CDR2 is ANQGSEA.